This T cell receptor (beta chain) was recorded in a study of cytomegalovirus exposure and HLA in healthy donors. Study-level information: The study's early data release held about 77 million unique TCRs from HLA-typed donors.

The J segment lost 1 base and the V segment lost 1 base, leaving 4 bases of the junction unmatched. This CDR3 contains 15 residues. CDR1 is SGHRS and CDR2 is YFSETQ in the germline V gene. A remark on this clone: What it binds is not known.

The PCR had 60 Vbeta and 13 Jbeta primers. The method was immunoSEQ multiplex PCR; TCRdb's version includes in-frame clones alone and lacks a portion of them. The sample includes some 200,000 clones, approximately 80% of them seen just once. Study observations and caveats: Later work found that TCR association rates differed between HLA loci; DRB1 had the most and HLA-C the fewest.

The chain has TRBV5-1 and TRBJ1-1, with 7 bases lining up with TRBD1. Material: PBMCs. This TCR was recovered from a man aged 40-49 years in good health and CMV-seronegative. The CDR3 nucleotides are TGCGCCAGCAGCTTGATACAGGGGCAGAACACTGAAGCTTTCTTT. Translation: CASSLIQGQNTEAFF.